This T cell receptor beta chain derives from a study of CD8 T cells in Susac syndrome (dated by TCRdb to the late 2010s). Background for the entire study: Whether CD8+ T cell activation and differentiation in Susac syndrome was antigen driven was tested using repertoire sequencing.

V gives up 4 bases and J gives up 9 bases, and the segment between their germline ends measures 13 bases. The CDR3, from cysteine to phenylalanine, totals 13 residues. The sequence is cut down to CDR3 DNA, 39 bases in frame from base 1. The germline V gene (reference sequence) sets CDR1 to MNHEY and CDR2 to SMNVEV. What the work shows at the level of the full study, not this receptor alone: The study acknowledged that relatively few individuals were included in the TCR sequencing and HLA analysis.

Peripheral blood CD8+ and CD4+ T cells from healthy donors, Susac syndrome patients and multiple sclerosis patients were profiled using high-throughput TCR beta sequencing. Healthy donors were included as age- and sex-matched controls. Bulk CD8+ and CD4+ T cells were purified magnetically by negative isolation, whereas CD8+ TEMRA cells were enriched by FACS. Blood was drawn into EDTA tubes, processed within 24 hours, and PBMCs were isolated by density gradient centrifugation. PBMCs intended for TCR sequencing were frozen in liquid nitrogen and were later thawed in a 37 degrees C water bath. The sorted or isolated CD4+, CD8+ and CD8+ TEMRA cells reached a purity of at least 90%. This clonotype was counted a single time. Its antigen is not yet known. It has no much larger one-base neighbor in the sample; base qualities were not kept. One read alone is weak evidence. RNA was extracted with the RNeasy kit and about 0.5 to 1 ug was reverse transcribed using random hexamers. The immunoSEQ multiplex PCR assay, covering 54 Vbeta and 13 Jbeta segments, was used to amplify TCR beta CDR3 regions. To correct PCR amplification bias, a synthetic template baseline was used for both primer optimization and computational correction. The study's own analysis went as follows. Only productive sequences were kept, with reads annotated to V, D and J genes according to IMGT and analyzed in immunoSEQ Analyzer. To calculate clonality, Shannon entropy was normalized by log2 of the number of productive unique sequences and then subtracted from one. For each patient and control, public and private clones were evaluated among the 100 most prevalent clones. A clone was defined as Susac-specific if it was absent from the healthy and MS cohorts, from 950 to 1,300 published viral clones and from other ImmuneACCESS disease sequences. TCRdb reanalyzed the raw reads on its own, using fastp at Q25 for trimming and MiXCR for clone calling, and kept in-frame beta chains. Records with the same CDR3 protein are collapsed into one entry carrying the most frequent genes and DNA. TCRdb assigned the V and J calls; the authors' analysis was not used. Across this sample there are some 190,000 distinct CDR3 sequences, with about 94% seen only once. Around 0.1% of the sample belongs to the ten largest clones.

This chain is built from TRBV27 and TRBJ1-5; the D gene is possibly TRBD1, with 5 bases matching. The sequenced sample was CD4+ T cells from PBMCs. The source is a human donor in good health. The encoded CDR3 is CASSYRLVGPQHF. The sequenced DNA: TGTGCCAGCAGTTACAGGCTCGTGGGGCCCCAGCATTTT.